This T cell receptor (beta chain) was profiled in a study of Ad26.COV2.S vaccination and SARS-CoV-2 variants. Clones were sequenced by immunoSEQ multiplex PCR, and TCRdb holds only the in-frame ones, with some missing. The table lists hundreds of thousands of clones, 87% of them singletons. General study findings and limits: Spike-specific TCR breadth in vaccine recipients exceeded that seen in placebo recipients.

Between the trimmed V and J ends, which lost 3 bases and 7 bases, there was a span of 7 bases. CDR3 length: 13 amino acids. Treatment in this sample: 15 to 20 received Ad26.COV2.S at low or high dose, single or two shots; 5 received placebo; per-sample allocation not given. It was on day 63 after the first vaccine or placebo injection that samples were taken. An Ad26 vector expressing Wuhan-strain SARS-CoV-2 spike served as the vaccine. To note about this clone: Its antigen is unidentified.

The specimen was peripheral blood, collected in a trial of Ad26.COV2.S vaccine versus placebo. This chain links TRBV12-3 or TRBV12-4 with TRBJ1-6; D uncertain. The sequence was collected from a person aged 18 to 59 who received the Ad26.COV2.S COVID-19 vaccine or a placebo. The CDR3 DNA follows: TGTGCCAGCAGTTTTGGGCAGAATTCACCCCTCCACTTT. Amino acid sequence: CASSFGQNSPLHF.